One TCR beta chain is described in this entry. This specimen belongs to a study of blood T cell repertoires in COVID-19. Overall study: T cells, B-cell-depleted T cells, or PBMCs provided the cDNA or gDNA that served as material.

The data were produced by immunoSEQ multiplex PCR, yet TCRdb's version contains in-frame clones alone and is incomplete. In the table there are about 62,000 clones, approximately 73% of which are singletons. The TCR was taken from a woman between 50 and 59 years old with active or convalescent COVID-19. Sequenced material: peripheral blood.

CDR3 protein: CASSLDFGGYNEQFF. The DNA of the CDR3 is TGTGCCAGCAGCTTAGATTTTGGAGGGTACAATGAGCAGTTCTTC. The chain couples TRBV11-3 to TRBJ2-1; the D gene is possibly TRBD2 (6 bases). This CDR3 comprises 15 residues. Germline V gene data show CDR1 as SGHNT and CDR2 as YENEEA. V was pared by 0 bases and J by 4 bases, with 10 bases between.